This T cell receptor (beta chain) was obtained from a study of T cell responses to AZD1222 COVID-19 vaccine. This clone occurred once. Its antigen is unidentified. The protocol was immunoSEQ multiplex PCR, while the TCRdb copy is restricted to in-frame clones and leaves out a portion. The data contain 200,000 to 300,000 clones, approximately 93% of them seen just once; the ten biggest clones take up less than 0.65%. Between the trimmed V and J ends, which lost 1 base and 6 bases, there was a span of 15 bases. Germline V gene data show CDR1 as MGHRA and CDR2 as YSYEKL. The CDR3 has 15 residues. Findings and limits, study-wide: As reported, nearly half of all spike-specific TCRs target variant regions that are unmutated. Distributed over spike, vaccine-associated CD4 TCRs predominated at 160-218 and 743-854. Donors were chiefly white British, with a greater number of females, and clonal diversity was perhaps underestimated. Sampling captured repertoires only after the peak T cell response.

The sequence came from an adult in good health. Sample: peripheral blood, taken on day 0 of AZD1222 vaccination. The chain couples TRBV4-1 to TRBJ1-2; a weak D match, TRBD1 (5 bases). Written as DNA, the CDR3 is TGCGCCAGCAGCCAAGTCTTGGGGGGGAAGGATGGCTACACCTTC. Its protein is CASSQVLGGKDGYTF.